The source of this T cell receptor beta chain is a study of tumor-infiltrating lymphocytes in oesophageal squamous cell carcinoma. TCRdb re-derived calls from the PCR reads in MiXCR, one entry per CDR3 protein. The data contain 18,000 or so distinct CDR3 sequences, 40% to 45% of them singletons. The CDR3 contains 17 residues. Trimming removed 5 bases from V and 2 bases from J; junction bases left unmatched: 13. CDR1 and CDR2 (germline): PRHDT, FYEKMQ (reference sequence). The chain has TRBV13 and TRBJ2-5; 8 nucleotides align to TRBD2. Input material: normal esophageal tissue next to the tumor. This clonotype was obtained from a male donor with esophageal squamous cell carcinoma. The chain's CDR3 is CASSPLAGGVGQETQYF. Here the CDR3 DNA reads TGTGCCAGCAGCCCCTTGGCGGGAGGCGTCGGTCAAGAGACCCAGTACTTC.